The rows below give T cell receptor beta chains drawn from one sample of a study of blood T cell repertoires in COVID-19. This table comes from immunoSEQ multiplex PCR, and its TCRdb copy is limited to in-frame clones, with some not included. The sample shows about 120,000 clones, 70% to 90% of them seen only once. The sequenced sample was peripheral blood. Receptors originate from a woman in her 50s with active or convalescent COVID-19. Each CDR3 is given with its conserved first and last residue. The order of the fields is V gene, J gene, D gene, clone size, CDR3 DNA, CDR3 protein. D genes are given only for firm matches. Some rows mark clone size as missing; the rest say once, few, many or name a class of expanded clone.

TRBV25-1,TRBJ1-1,.,few,TGTGCCAGCAGCTATACAGATAACACTGAAGCTTTCTTT,CASSYTDNTEAFF
TRBV6-2/TRBV6-3,TRBJ2-7,TRBD1,many,TGTGCCAGCAGTTCCGGACAGGTAGCTGACGAGCAGTACTTC,CASSSGQVADEQYF
TRBV20-1,TRBJ2-7,.,few,TGCAGTGCTAGTGCCGACAGTATCACCTACGAGCAGTACTTC,CSASADSITYEQYF
TRBV5-5,TRBJ2-3,.,.,TGTGCCAGCAGCAATTATGGAGGCACAGATACGCAGTATTTT,CASSNYGGTDTQYF
TRBV7-2,TRBJ2-1,.,.,TGTGCCAGCAGCCCACAGGGGGGGTTGAGCAATGAGCAGTTCTTC,CASSPQGGLSNEQFF
TRBV4-2,TRBJ1-5,TRBD1,.,TGTGCCAGCAGCCAAGAGTTCCGGGACAGGGAACAGCCCCAGCATTTT,CASSQEFRDREQPQHF
TRBV4-1,TRBJ1-6,.,.,TGCGCCAGCAGCCAAGATGGAGGCCTACGTTCACCCCTCCACTTT,CASSQDGGLRSPLHF
TRBV28,TRBJ1-6,.,.,TGTGCCAGCATCCCAGGCTACTCCTATAATTCACCCCTCCACTTT,CASIPGYSYNSPLHF
TRBV5-1,TRBJ2-3,TRBD1,.,TGCGCCAGCAGCCCGGGCGGGACAGGGGGAACTAGAGATACGCAGTATTTT,CASSPGGTGGTRDTQYF
TRBV4-1,TRBJ2-1,TRBD2,.,TGCGCCAGCAGCCCTTCCGGGACTAGCGGGCTCGGTGAGCAGTTCTTC,CASSPSGTSGLGEQFF
TRBV6-5,TRBJ2-7,TRBD1,.,TGTGCCAGCAGTTACTCTCAGGGGGCTTACGAGCAGTACTTC,CASSYSQGAYEQYF
TRBV7-9,TRBJ2-5,.,few,TGTGCCAGCAGTCGGGAGACCCAGTACTTC,CASSRETQYF
TRBV25-1,TRBJ2-1,.,once,TGTGCCAGCAGTGACATGTTCGGGGTTGAGCAGTTCTTC,CASSDMFGVEQFF
TRBV7-2,TRBJ2-7,TRBD1,.,TGTGCCAGCAAATTGAGGACAGGAGGTGTAAGCGAGCAGTACTTC,CASKLRTGGVSEQYF
TRBV4-2,TRBJ2-3,TRBD2,once,TGTGCCAGCAGCCAAGATCTGCGGGAGGGCCAACACCACACAGATACGCAGTATTTT,CASSQDLREGQHHTDTQYF
TRBV10-2,TRBJ1-2,.,.,TGCGCCAGCAGTGAGGGAACAGTTCGTAATGGCTACACCTTC,CASSEGTVRNGYTF
TRBV6-5,TRBJ2-3,TRBD2,.,TGTGCCAGCGGGAGGGACGGAGATACGCAGTATTTT,CASGRDGDTQYF
TRBV6-2/TRBV6-3,TRBJ2-7,TRBD1,.,TGTGCCAGCAGTGACCCTGGACAGGGGAAGTTCGAGCAGTACTTC,CASSDPGQGKFEQYF
TRBV6-5,TRBJ1-1,.,few,TGTGCCACCCGGAACACTGAAGCTTTCTTT,CATRNTEAFF
TRBV4-1,TRBJ2-7,.,few,TGCGCCAGCAGCCAAGATAGGGGACAACAAAAGCAGTACTTC,CASSQDRGQQKQYF
TRBV30,TRBJ2-6,TRBD1,.,TGTGCCTGGTACCGGGACAGGGGAAAAGTTGGGGCCAACGTCCTGACTTTC,CAWYRDRGKVGANVLTF
TRBV7-2,TRBJ1-1,TRBD1,once,TGTGCCAGCAGCTTAGAGGCAGGGGGATCCGCTTTCTTT,CASSLEAGGSAFF
TRBV28,TRBJ1-2,.,.,TGTGCCAGCAGTTTATCGACAGCCTATGGCTACACCTTC,CASSLSTAYGYTF
TRBV7-3,TRBJ2-1,.,.,TGTGCCAGCAGCCCTACCGAGGGCAAGGGCTCCTACAATGAGCAGTTCTTC,CASSPTEGKGSYNEQFF
TRBV7-3,TRBJ2-7,.,.,TGTGCCAGCAGCTTAATTCCAGACTCCTACGAGCAGTACTTC,CASSLIPDSYEQYF
TRBV7-8,TRBJ2-7,TRBD1,.,TGTGCCAGCAGCTTAGGTACTCAGGGGGCAAAGTACTTC,CASSLGTQGAKYF
TRBV7-8,TRBJ2-5,TRBD2,.,TGTGCCAGCAGCGCCTACCGACTAGCGGGAGGAGAGACCCAGTACTTC,CASSAYRLAGGETQYF